This TCR beta chain was captured in a study of T-cell reconstitution after alpha-beta-depleted transplantation in children. About this clonotype itself: Since a much larger clone is just one base distant, this may be a read error. As the CDR3 is not closed by the conserved phenylalanine or tryptophan, this likely results from a read error.

Germline CDR1 is SGHVS and CDR2 is FNYEAQ. The CDR3 is made up of 13 amino acids. V gave up 3 bases and J gave up 6 bases, with 10 bases separating them. It was with unique molecular identifiers that the TCRbeta library was prepared. TCRdb fed the PCR reads into MiXCR, producing one record per CDR3 protein. The top ten clones hold around 4% of a sample with more than 550,000 distinct CDR3 sequences, about 10% of them seen once. The sequence was collected from a human donor who donated a stem cell graft to a child with acute myeloid leukemia. The chain employs TRBV7-6 and TRBJ2-3; D unresolved. The sample consisted of PBMCs from the stem cell graft donor, taken from the stem cell graft. The CDR3 DNA reads TGTGCCAGCAGCTTGACCATTGGGGATACGCAGTATTTG. Translated: CASSLTIGDTQYL.